The present TCR beta chain was sequenced within a study of early T cells in non-severe SARS-CoV-2 infection. At the level of the study: Sequencing of unsorted whole blood was done on bulk RNA, leaving chains unpaired. Study observations and caveats: Sequences matched to VDJdb favored anti-spike CD8 responses, while private and CD4 specificities were missed.

This clonotype was observed a handful of times. Antigen specificity is unknown. The CDR3 runs 16 residues. Trimming cost V 4 bases and J 1 base, with 18 bases left between them. Germline V gene sequence: CDR1 SGHRS, CDR2 YFSETQ. TCRdb independently ran MiXCR on the 5' RACE reads; one entry per CDR3 protein. The top ten hold 4.5% to 7% of the sample, which has fewer than 85,000 distinct CDR3 sequences, about 13% seen once. V and J are TRBV5-1 and TRBJ2-7, with a weak D call TRBD1 (6 bases). The sequenced material came from whole blood. This TCR was sampled from an adult who was a healthcare worker with PCR-confirmed SARS-CoV-2 infection or an uninfected control (not recorded which). CDR3 sequence: CASSQDRGTLSYEQYF. In DNA form, the CDR3 reads TGCGCCAGCAGCCAGGACAGAGGGACCCTATCCTACGAGCAGTACTTC.